This is a list of T cell receptor beta chains from one sample in a study of blood T cells in healthy people across ages. TCRdb re-called the 5' RACE reads through MiXCR, storing one row per CDR3 protein. Here the sample spans 1.2 million to 1.5 million distinct CDR3 sequences, about 40% being singletons. Source material: blood. These receptors were collected from a woman aged 18-35 years in good health. Each CDR3 is given without its conserved first and last residue. The D gene is left open where the match is weak.

j_gene	v_gene	d_gene	CDR3aa
TRBJ2-7	TRBV2	TRBD2	ASILGLVANEQY
TRBJ2-1	TRBV11-1	TRBD2	ASSGGAGGHYNEQF
TRBJ2-1	TRBV29-1	NA	SVDGGKYNEQF
TRBJ2-7	TRBV29-1	TRBD2	SVCLAGIYEQY
TRBJ2-3	TRBV9	TRBD2	ASSPSGGAIDTQY
TRBJ1-5	TRBV5-5	NA	ASSSTDNQPQH
TRBJ1-5	TRBV10-3	TRBD1	ATAGQRNNQPQH
TRBJ2-5	TRBV27	NA	ASSRDPGETQY
TRBJ2-7	TRBV6-2/TRBV6-3	NA	ASIDRSASYEQY
TRBJ2-1	TRBV7-9	NA	ASTKLHQGGNEQF